This T cell receptor (beta chain) was found in a study of blood T cell repertoires in COVID-19. In the study overall: The United States, Italy and Spain were the sources of the acute and convalescent COVID-19 samples. The analysed material was cDNA or gDNA that came from T cells, B-cell-depleted T cells, or PBMCs.

Under the authors' procedure: Amplifying reference gene primers gave estimates of nucleated cell counts. Assay: immunoSEQ multiplex PCR; the TCRdb copy retains only in-frame clones and omits some. The V and J calls and clone size come from that table; D and trimming were worked out from the DNA. The sample has under 75,000 clones, 70% to 90% seen once; the top ten hold 1.5% to 2%. V lost 7 bases to trimming and J lost 6 bases, with 11 bases between them. CDR1 is SGHRS and CDR2 is YFSETQ in the germline V gene. The CDR3 contains 13 residues. Sequenced sample: peripheral blood. The TCR comes from a young man with acute or convalescent COVID-19. The genes are TRBV5-1 and TRBJ1-6; D not resolved. Written as DNA, the CDR3 is TGCGCCAGCGGTGCGATGGTTAATTCACCCCTCCACTTT. Translating it yields CASGAMVNSPLHF.